The entry below describes one T cell receptor beta chain. CDR1 is SGHNT and CDR2 is YYREEE in the germline V gene (reference sequence). This CDR3 spans 15 amino acids. V trimming: 6 bases; J trimming: 1 base; junction bases outside the gene matches: 6. This record comes from a study of blood T cell repertoires in COVID-19. On the study more broadly: From the United States, Italy and Spain came samples of acute and convalescent COVID-19. PBMCs, B-cell-depleted T cells, or T cells were the source of the cDNA or gDNA that made up the material.

As handled by the study authors: Estimation of nucleated cell counts relied on the amplification of reference gene primers. TCRdb's copy holds only in-frame clones and misses some; the assay was immunoSEQ multiplex PCR. That table is the source of V, J and clone size, and D and trimming were worked out from the DNA. This table holds 200,000 or so clones, around four fifths found once. The source material was peripheral blood. The sequence derives from a human donor with acute or convalescent COVID-19. The donor label of this sample is uncertain. The rearrangement links TRBV5-4 to TRBJ2-2; 7 bases are shared with TRBD2. The CDR3 protein is CASTLWGGNTGELFF. The CDR3 DNA reads TGTGCCAGCACCTTATGGGGGGGGAACACCGGGGAGCTGTTTTTT.